One and the same sample provided the 16 T cell receptor beta chains below, sequenced in a study of OX40 agonist ivuxolimab in advanced cancers. The library relied on the immunoSEQ multiplex PCR assay. Sourced from immuneACCESS, this table was stored by TCRdb with only in-frame sequences that have V and J called. A share of the clones is absent; for the studies checked, an unresolved V gene accounts for under half, and the remainder has no known explanation. In all, the sample holds 70,000 to 95,000 clones, and roughly 90% of those were seen once. The top ten clones comprise 0.9% to 1.2% of the sample. The specimen comprised CD4+ or CD8+ T cells sorted from blood, sampled in a trial of the OX40 agonist ivuxolimab. Every receptor here comes from an adult with an advanced solid tumor such as melanoma, head and neck, liver or kidney cancer.

V gene TRBV7-9 combines with J gene TRBJ1-1; D is ambiguous. The CDR3 is 14 amino acids. Germline V gene sequence: CDR1 SEHNR, CDR2 FQNEAQ (reference sequence). The ends were cut back, 5 bases at V and 3 bases at J, with 13 bases in the middle. CDR3 sequence (DNA): TGTGCCAGCAGCGCGATTGAAAGAGACACTGAAGCTTTCTTT. It specifies CASSAIERDTEAFF.

This clone has a handful of counts. The chain carries TRBV10-3 and TRBJ1-2; maybe TRBD1 (6 bases). CDR1 and CDR2 (germline): ENHRY, SYGVKD. V shed 5 bases and J shed 7 bases, with 11 bases lying between them. The CDR3 is 12 amino acids. The CDR3 region is CAISPIRGGYTF. The CDR3 nucleotides are TGTGCCATCAGTCCAATCAGGGGTGGCTACACCTTC.

The rearrangement links TRBV6-5 to TRBJ1-2; 7 nucleotides match TRBD1. Germline V lookup: CDR1 MNHEY, CDR2 SVGAGI. The CDR3 covers 13 residues. J lost 14 bases, V lost 6 bases, and 15 bases had no gene match. The CDR3 DNA reads as TGTGCCAGCAGCTCCTTAGGGGGCCGCCCAGGGACCTTC. This encodes CASSSLGGRPGTF.

This sequence joins TRBV6-1 and TRBJ2-7, with a tentative D call TRBD1 (6 bases). CDR1 is MNHNS and CDR2 is SASEGT in the germline V gene. The V end was cut by 6 bases, the J end by 6 bases, with 12 bases between. The CDR3 loop spans 12 amino acids. The CDR3 spells CASRLQGPEQYF. CDR3 coding DNA: TGTGCCAGCAGGTTACAGGGCCCCGAGCAGTACTTC.

For the CDR3, the DNA is TGTGCCAGCAGCCGGGACAGTTTCTACGAGCAGTACTTC. This codes for CASSRDSFYEQYF. V usage is TRBV6-5 and J usage is TRBJ2-7; 7 nucleotides line up with TRBD1. V was clipped by 6 bases and J by 3 bases; unmatched bases: 5. Germline loops: CDR1 MNHEY, CDR2 SVGAGI. This CDR3 comprises 13 residues.

This clone was observed a single time. V gene TRBV27 combines with J gene TRBJ2-3; D may be TRBD1 (6 bases). Germline V gene lookup returns CDR1 MNHEY and CDR2 SMNVEV (reference sequence). V lost 6 bases to trimming and J lost 2 bases, with 18 bases between them. The CDR3 is 16 residues long. CDR3 DNA sequence: TGTGCCAGCAGAATTTTGGGTGGACAGCACACAGATACGCAGTATTTT. It yields the protein CASRILGGQHTDTQYF.

V gene TRBV9 combines with J gene TRBJ2-7, with D perhaps matching TRBD1 or TRBD2 (5 bases each). This CDR3 comprises 14 residues. Germline V gives CDR1 SGDLS, CDR2 YYNGEE. Trimming cost V 0 bases and J 6 bases, with 13 bases left between them. The CDR3 DNA reads as TGTGCCAGCAGCGTAGTCCCCCAGGGACGCGAGCAGTACTTC. The encoded protein is CASSVVPQGREQYF.

V is TRBV21-1 and J is TRBJ1-6; the tabulated D call, TRBD1, remains unverified against the DNA. TRBV21-1 is a pseudogene locus. The CDR3 runs to 15 residues. The CDR3 DNA reads as TGTGCCAGCAGCAGCAGGGGTGAGTGTAATTCACCCCTCCACTTT. Translating gives CASSSRGECNSPLHF.

The chain is built from TRBV5-6 and TRBJ2-7, with D unclear. The V end was cut by 3 bases, the J end by 2 bases, with 9 bases between. This CDR3 is built from 13 residues. Germline CDR1 is SGHDT and CDR2 is YYEEEE. CDR3 sequence reads: CASSSPGPYEQYF. The CDR3 nucleotides are TGTGCCAGCAGCTCCCCTGGGCCCTACGAGCAGTACTTC.

The V gene is TRBV7-2, the J gene TRBJ2-5; 9 bases align to TRBD2. V trimming: 1 base; J trimming: 2 bases; junction bases outside the gene matches: 5. CDR1 and CDR2 (germline): SGHTA, FQGNSA. This CDR3 comprises 16 residues. The CDR3 bases are TGTGCCAGCAGCTTAGAAGCGGGGGGAAATCAAGAGACCCAGTACTTC. This codes for CASSLEAGGNQETQYF.

The CDR3 spells CASSLGGLRNTEAFF. The CDR3 DNA reads TGCGCCAGCAGCTTGGGGGGTTTACGGAACACTGAAGCTTTCTTT. V and J are TRBV5-1 and TRBJ1-1; no firm D call. CDR1 is SGHRS and CDR2 is YFSETQ in the germline V gene. V gave up 0 bases and J gave up 1 base, with 10 bases separating them. The CDR3 contains 15 residues.

In regard to this clone: The same CDR3 arises from other DNA sequences in this sample as well. The chain carries TRBV4-1 and TRBJ2-5; D ambiguous. CDR3 size: 13 residues. CDR1 is MGHRA and CDR2 is YSYEKL in the germline V gene. The germline V and J ends were trimmed by 1 base and 2 bases, with 5 bases remaining between them. CDR3 amino acids: CASSQGAQETQYF. The CDR3 DNA is TGCGCCAGCAGCCAAGGAGCGCAAGAGACCCAGTACTTC.

Points on this clone: Distinct nucleotide sequences in the sample also encode this CDR3. V usage is TRBV29-1 and J usage is TRBJ2-3; 9 nucleotides align to TRBD2. Germline V gene lookup returns CDR1 SQVTM and CDR2 ANQGSEA. CDR3 length: 16 residues. After removal of 4 bases from V and 0 bases from J, the junction contained 8 bases not matched to a gene. CDR3 nucleotide sequence: TGCAGCGTTGTGGGACTAGCAGAATTTAGCACAGATACGCAGTATTTT. As protein: CSVVGLAEFSTDTQYF.

The gene calls are TRBV6-5 and TRBJ2-7, with D tentatively TRBD1 (6 bases). V lost 7 bases to trimming and J lost 12 bases, with 16 bases between them. CDR1 is MNHEY, CDR2 SVGAGI, per germline. The CDR3 runs to 11 residues. The CDR3 nucleotides read TGTGCCAGCAACGGACCAGGGGAGTCGTACTTC. Its protein product is CASNGPGESYF.

The chain is built from TRBV14 and TRBJ1-1; 9 bases align to TRBD1. CDR3 size: 13 residues. J gave up 10 bases and V 5 bases, and 8 bases lay outside the gene matches. From germline, CDR1 is SGHDN and CDR2 FVKESK. The CDR3 DNA follows: TGTGCCAGCAGCTACGGGACAGGGAAACGAGCTTTCTTT. This translates into CASSYGTGKRAFF.

The rearrangement links TRBV7-2 to TRBJ2-3; TRBD2 matches 12 bases. This CDR3 is built from 14 residues. CDR1 and CDR2 from the germline V gene are SGHTA and FQGNSA. V lost 4 bases and J lost 13; bases outside the gene matches: 9. CDR3 sequence: CASSSGLAGSMEYF. For the CDR3, the DNA is TGTGCCAGCAGCTCGGGACTAGCGGGCAGCATGGAGTATTTT.